The clone carrying this TCR beta chain showed up just a few times. Its target is unknown. This sample was taken from a study of T-cell reconstitution after alpha-beta-depleted transplantation in children. Whole-study results and caveats: Newly generated T cells supplied most T-cell counts and diversity one year post-transplant. The origin of alpha-beta T cells about two months after transplant was reportedly several hundred expanded graft clones.

During its preparation, the TCRbeta library received unique molecular identifiers. From the PCR reads, TCRdb called clonotypes with MiXCR, one entry per CDR3 protein. Of about 490,000 distinct CDR3 sequences in the sample, 10% were seen once. The length of the CDR3 is 16 residues. J was trimmed by 10 bases and V by 3 bases; bases with no gene match: 14. Germline V gene lookup returns CDR1 DFQATT and CDR2 SNEGSKA (reference sequence). The sequenced sample was PBMCs, obtained before TCRalphabeta/CD19-depleted stem cell transplant. This sequence was found in a child aged 2-15 years with inherited bone marrow failure, due to receive a stem cell transplant. V gene TRBV20-1 combines with J gene TRBJ1-6; TRBD1 agrees at 8 bases. CDR3: CSARPSRTGLRSPLHF. CDR3 in DNA: TGCAGTGCTAGGCCCTCCCGGACAGGGTTGAGATCACCCCTCCACTTT.